This T cell receptor (beta chain) emerged from a study of T cells in Graves' hyperthyroidism and ophthalmopathy. It was RNA transcripts that yielded the amplified TCR beta CDR3 regions. An initial round of RT-PCR targeting the TCR CDR3 relied on the HTBI primer set. TCRdb recomputed calls from the multiplex PCR reads with MiXCR, one row per CDR3 protein. This sample has about 420,000 distinct CDR3 sequences, with about 13% found just once. Hyperthyroidism was newly diagnosed in patients aged 18 to 65 (duration under 2 months). Clinical symptoms, serum thyroxine and TRAb, thyroid ultrasound and orbital computed tomography were used for the diagnoses. Source material for PBMCs was about 11 ml fresh peripheral blood. This CDR3 is 15 amino acids long. J was trimmed by 1 base and V by 4 bases; bases with no gene match: 4. The sample holds many counts of this clonotype.

Specimen: blood. V gene TRBV12-3 or TRBV12-4 combines with J gene TRBJ1-1, with 9 nucleotides matching TRBD1. The TCR originated in a woman between 18 and 30 years old with Graves' hyperthyroidism. The CDR3 region is CASSSGQGRNTEAFF. The CDR3 nucleotides are TGTGCCAGCAGTTCAGGACAGGGGAGGAACACTGAAGCTTTCTTT.